The 31 T cell receptor beta chains below all came from one sample that was sequenced in a study of T cells after yellow fever vaccination. MiXCR, run by TCRdb on the 5' RACE reads, gives a single entry per CDR3 protein. The sample yields 150,000 to 200,000 distinct CDR3 sequences, about a tenth seen once. The material was CD8+ T cells sorted from PBMCs, obtained 45 days after the yellow fever booster vaccination. The receptors originated from a man aged 18-30 years who received the YFV17D yellow fever vaccine.

This chain joins TRBV20-1 and TRBJ2-7, with D perhaps assigned TRBD1 or TRBD2 (6 bases each). This CDR3 is built from 14 residues. The V end was cut by 6 bases, the J end by 0 bases, with 15 bases between. Germline assignment: CDR1 DFQATT and CDR2 SNEGSKA (reference sequence). CDR3 sequence reads: CSALGGSPSYEQYF. CDR3 nucleotides: TGCAGTGCCCTCGGGGGCTCCCCCTCCTACGAGCAGTACTTC.

This clonotype was seen more than once but under ten times. The chain employs TRBV29-1 and TRBJ2-1; 9 nucleotides line up with TRBD2. The J segment lost 4 bases and the V segment lost 3 bases, leaving 7 bases of the junction unmatched. CDR3 size: 15 residues. Germline V gene lookup returns CDR1 SQVTM and CDR2 ANQGSEA. The DNA of the CDR3 is TGCAGCGTTGACTCTAGCGGGGAGGTATACAATGAGCAGTTCTTC. It is translated as CSVDSSGEVYNEQFF.

The chain recombines TRBV7-8 with TRBJ2-7; D is unclear. V was clipped by 4 bases and J by 5 bases, with 9 bases between them. Germline CDR1 is SGHVS and CDR2 is FQNEAQ. The CDR3 runs 12 residues. The CDR3 loop reads CASSSDVDEQYF. CDR3 sequence (DNA): TGTGCCAGCAGCTCCGATGTGGACGAGCAGTACTTC.

This clonotype was detected many times. V is TRBV13 and J is TRBJ2-7; D remains unclear. The ends were cut back, 11 bases at V and 0 bases at J, with 14 bases in the middle. This CDR3 contains 13 residues. CDR1 PRHDT and CDR2 FYEKMQ come from the germline V gene (reference sequence). In nucleotides, the CDR3 is TGTGCCTCATCCCCGTCGAGCTCCTACGAGCAGTACTTC. Translating it yields CASSPSSSYEQYF.

This sequence joins TRBV27 and TRBJ1-4; tentative D call: TRBD1 (5 bases). The germline V gene has CDR1 MNHEY and CDR2 SMNVEV (reference sequence). Between the trimmed V and J ends, which lost 1 base and 6 bases, there was a span of 12 bases. The CDR3 is 15 amino acids. The CDR3 sequence: CASSLFRGGDEKLFF. The DNA of the CDR3 is TGTGCCAGCAGTTTATTTCGGGGAGGGGATGAAAAACTGTTTTTT. Combining the CDR3 with reference TRBV27 and TRBJ1-4 gives the whole variable domain EAQVTQNPRYLITVTGKKLTVTCSQNMNHEYMSWYRQDPGLGLRQIYYSMNVEVTDKGDVPEGYKVSRKEKRNFPLILESPSPNQTSLYFCASSLFRGGDEKLFFGSGTQLSVL.

V usage is TRBV6-5 and J usage is TRBJ1-2; TRBD1 matches at 12 bases. CDR3 length: 15 amino acids. Germline values: CDR1 MNHEY, CDR2 SVGAGI. V dropped 6 bases and J dropped 5; count of bases not matched to a gene: 7. The CDR3 reads CASRTGTGGLYGYTF. DNA of the CDR3: TGTGCCAGCAGGACCGGGACAGGGGGCTTGTATGGCTACACCTTC.

This clonotype was found a few times. This chain connects TRBV12-3 or TRBV12-4 to TRBJ2-3, with D hard to call. V was shortened by 2 bases and J by 2 bases, with 11 bases between the two germline ends. The CDR3 spans 15 residues. Here the CDR3 DNA reads TGTGCCAGCAGTTTACGGGTACAGATCACAGATACGCAGTATTTT. This translates into CASSLRVQITDTQYF.

The gene calls are TRBV29-1 and TRBJ2-3, with TRBD2 as a possible D gene (7 bases). V was shortened by 4 bases and J by 5 bases, with 16 bases between the two germline ends. Germline V CDR1 and CDR2: SQVTM, ANQGSEA. This CDR3 contains 14 residues. CDR3 nucleotides: TGCAGCGTTGCGGGGGGCACTTTGGGAGATACGCAGTATTTT. Protein product: CSVAGGTLGDTQYF.

Only a few counts were recorded for this clonotype. The chain has TRBV5-1 and TRBJ2-4; D unresolved. This CDR3 contains 14 residues. V was shortened by 2 bases and J by 7 bases, with 13 bases between the two germline ends. CDR1 and CDR2 from the germline V gene are SGHRS and YFSETQ. This chain's CDR3 is CASSLSHIGNIQYF. In nucleotides, the CDR3 is TGCGCCAGCAGCTTAAGCCATATTGGGAACATTCAGTACTTC.

Ten or more counts support this clonotype. V usage is TRBV29-1 and J usage is TRBJ2-2; unclear D gene. Trimming removed 4 bases at V and 0 bases at J, with 6 bases between. CDR1 SQVTM and CDR2 ANQGSEA come from the germline V gene. There are 13 residues in the CDR3. The CDR3 protein is CSVAAPNTGELFF. As DNA, the CDR3 is TGCAGCGTTGCCGCCCCGAACACCGGGGAGCTGTTTTTT.

The V and J genes are TRBV19 and TRBJ1-2; D uncertain. This CDR3 is 14 amino acids long. V was clipped by 3 bases and J by 4 bases, with 12 bases between them. Germline V gene data show CDR1 as LNHDA and CDR2 as SQIVND (reference sequence). The CDR3 region is CASSIGHQGYGYTF. The CDR3 DNA follows: TGTGCCAGTAGTATTGGGCATCAAGGCTATGGCTACACCTTC.

This clonotype was seen a handful of times. The chain uses TRBV20-1 and TRBJ1-4; D gene uncertain. This CDR3 is built from 11 residues. The germline CDR1 and CDR2 sequences are DFQATT and SNEGSKA (reference sequence). The CDR3, as DNA: TGCAGGGTGGCAACTAATGAAAAACTGTTTTTT. This translates into CRVATNEKLFF.

This clonotype was detected a few times. This sequence joins TRBV9 and TRBJ2-6; no firm D call. Trimming took 0 bases from V and 1 from J, leaving 14 bases between them. Per germline, CDR1 SGDLS and CDR2 YYNGEE. The CDR3 loop spans 18 amino acids. Here the CDR3 reads CASSVVVSKGSGANVLTF. The CDR3 bases are TGTGCCAGCAGCGTAGTGGTGTCAAAAGGATCTGGGGCCAACGTCCTGACTTTC.

The rearrangement uses TRBV19 and TRBJ2-1; 7 nucleotides match TRBD1. V shed 11 bases and J 8 bases; nucleotides not matched to a gene: 12. The CDR3 has 13 residues. Germline loops: CDR1 LNHDA, CDR2 SQIVND (reference sequence). The DNA for the CDR3 is TGTGCCGGGATGTATAGGGGGCCACATGAGCAGTTCTTC. It yields the protein CAGMYRGPHEQFF.

This clonotype showed up many times. This chain connects TRBV12-3 or TRBV12-4 to TRBJ2-3; D is unresolved. The CDR3 loop spans 13 amino acids. Trimming left V 1 base short and J 1 base short, with 3 bases between. The CDR3 coding sequence is TGTGCCAGCAGTTTAGAGGGCACAGATACGCAGTATTTT. It translates to CASSLEGTDTQYF.

This clonotype has a handful of counts. This sequence joins TRBV6-2 or TRBV6-3 and TRBJ2-1; D gene ambiguous. Trimming took off 7 bases at V and 0 bases at J, with 16 bases between the two ends. Germline V gene lookup returns CDR1 MNHEY and CDR2 SVGEGT. The CDR3 has 16 residues. The CDR3 protein is CASTPLAGSSYNEQFF. In DNA form, the CDR3 reads TGTGCCAGCACACCCTTGGCAGGCAGCTCCTACAATGAGCAGTTCTTC.

The V call is TRBV30, the J call TRBJ1-6; 9 bases match TRBD1. With V trimmed by 4 bases and J by 6 bases, 13 bases remained unmatched. Germline CDR1 is GTSNPN and CDR2 is SVGIG (reference sequence). The CDR3 spans 17 residues. The CDR3 nucleotides are TGTGCCTGGAACCAGGACAGGGGAGCTCGGGGTAATTCACCCCTCCACTTT. Its protein product is CAWNQDRGARGNSPLHF.

This clonotype was seen only a few times. The chain combines TRBV30 with TRBJ2-7; no reliable D call. TRBJ2-4 matches the DNA end more closely, so the J call is doubtful. CDR1 GTSNPN and CDR2 SVGIG come from the germline V gene (reference sequence). The CDR3 is 11 amino acids. The CDR3 DNA follows: TGTGCCTGGGGTAGGCCCTTCATTCAGTACTTC. Its translation: CAWGRPFIQYF.

This clonotype was observed a single time. This rearrangement joins TRBV28 to TRBJ2-6, with D unclear. The V gene lost 7 bases and the J gene lost 0 bases, with 7 bases spanning the gap. There are 14 residues in the CDR3. Germline lookup yields CDR1 MDHEN and CDR2 SYDVKM. CDR3 loop: CASTQNSGANVLTF. CDR3 bases: TGTGCCAGCACCCAGAACTCTGGGGCCAACGTCCTGACTTTC.

The table lists this clonotype with many counts. The chain recombines TRBV7-9 with TRBJ2-1; D may match TRBD1 or TRBD2 (6 bases each). V was trimmed by 3 bases and J by 1 base, leaving 13 bases between them. CDR3 length equals 16 residues. Germline loops: CDR1 SEHNR, CDR2 FQNEAQ (reference sequence). CDR3 residues: CASSFSGGASYNEQFF. The CDR3 DNA reads as TGTGCCAGCAGCTTTTCCGGGGGCGCGTCCTACAATGAGCAGTTCTTC.

This clonotype was observed a few times. The chain uses TRBV5-6 and TRBJ2-1; 10 bases fit TRBD1. This CDR3 has 15 amino acids. The germline V gene has CDR1 SGHDT and CDR2 YYEEEE. After removal of 4 bases from V and 2 bases from J, the junction contained 3 bases not matched to a gene. CDR3 in DNA: TGTGCCAGCAGCCCGGGACAGGGGCCCTACAATGAGCAGTTCTTC. The encoded protein is CASSPGQGPYNEQFF.

This clonotype has just a few counts. The rearrangement uses TRBV6-2 or TRBV6-3 and TRBJ1-1, with D possibly being TRBD1 (6 bases). Looked up from germline, CDR1 is MNHEY and CDR2 is SVGEGT. This CDR3 has 13 residues. Trimming removed 6 bases at V and 4 bases at J, with 12 bases between. The CDR3 here is CASRYTGFTEAFF. As DNA, the CDR3 is TGTGCCAGCAGATACACAGGGTTCACTGAAGCTTTCTTT.

This clonotype was found a few times. V usage is TRBV27 and J usage is TRBJ2-4, with D possibly being TRBD1 or TRBD2 (5 bases each). V was cut by 7 bases and J by 0 bases, with 16 bases left in between. Germline lookup yields CDR1 MNHEY and CDR2 SMNVEV (reference sequence). This CDR3 comprises 16 residues. The CDR3, as DNA: TGTGCCAGCATGACTGGGGGAAATTTAGCCAAAAACATTCAGTACTTC. Protein sequence: CASMTGGNLAKNIQYF.

This clonotype turned up a few times. This rearrangement joins TRBV20-1 to TRBJ1-1; D is ambiguous. The CDR3 sequence is 11 residues long. Germline loops: CDR1 DFQATT, CDR2 SNEGSKA (reference sequence). V lost 6 bases and J 6 bases, leaving 11 bases between the germline ends. The DNA of the CDR3 is TGCAGTGCAACCCCCGGGGCTGAAGCTTTCTTT. Its translation is CSATPGAEAFF.

The chain links TRBV21-1 to TRBJ1-1. TRBV21-1 is labeled a pseudogene. The CDR3 extends over 16 amino acids. The CDR3: CASSKVLSVFWTEAFF. The CDR3 DNA is TGTGCCAGCAGCAAAGTTCTGAGCGTGTTTTGGACTGAAGCTTTCTTT.

The V and J genes are TRBV7-8 and TRBJ2-7, with a weak D call TRBD1 (5 bases). The CDR3 consists of 14 residues. CDR1 SGHVS and CDR2 FQNEAQ come from the germline V gene. The V end lost 7 bases, the J end lost 0 bases, and 13 bases lay between the germline ends. This CDR3 reads CASTRQSFSYEQYF. The CDR3, as DNA: TGTGCCAGCACCCGACAGAGCTTCTCCTACGAGCAGTACTTC.

The genes are TRBV4-1 and TRBJ2-7; 8 bases are a match to TRBD1. Germline lookup yields CDR1 MGHRA and CDR2 YSYEKL. The CDR3 loop spans 15 amino acids. The junction had 4 bases not matched to a gene; V was cut back by 3 bases and J by 0 bases. The CDR3 reads CASSHRTGLSYEQYF. CDR3 in DNA: TGCGCCAGCAGCCATAGGACAGGGCTCTCCTACGAGCAGTACTTC.

This clonotype was observed a handful of times. The CDR3 nucleotides are TGTGCGATGGGGAGAGAGACCCAGTACTTC. Protein: CAMGRETQYF. The genes are TRBV6-2 or TRBV6-3 and TRBJ2-5, with TRBD2 as a possible D gene (5 bases). Germline loops: CDR1 MNHEY, CDR2 SVGEGT. This CDR3 has 10 residues.

This clonotype was detected many times. The CDR3 reads CSARDVRLAGDEQFF. CDR3 nucleotides: TGCAGTGCTAGAGATGTTAGACTAGCGGGGGATGAGCAGTTCTTC. This sequence joins TRBV20-1 and TRBJ2-1, with 12 bases that match TRBD2. The CDR3 runs to 15 residues. The ends lost 0 bases at V and 8 bases at J; junction bases unmatched: 5. CDR1 and CDR2 from the germline V gene are DFQATT and SNEGSKA (reference sequence).

In this sample, this clonotype turned up a few times. This chain uses TRBV6-5 with TRBJ2-1; tentatively, D is TRBD2 (5 bases). The CDR3 totals 15 residues. Germline CDR1 and CDR2: MNHEY and SVGAGI. Trimming shortened V by 3 bases and J by 0 bases, and 9 bases separated the two germline ends. CDR3 nucleotides: TGTGCCAGCAGTTATCGCGAGGGCTCCTACAATGAGCAGTTCTTC. As protein: CASSYREGSYNEQFF.

J is TRBJ1-1 and V is TRBV10-2; maybe TRBD1 (6 bases). The CDR3 totals 14 residues. The germline V and J ends were trimmed by 2 bases and 3 bases, with 10 bases remaining between them. Germline CDR1 reads WSHSY; CDR2 reads SAAADI. CDR3 nucleotide sequence: TGCGCCAGCAGTGAGCAGACAGGTTACACTGAAGCTTTCTTT. The encoded protein is CASSEQTGYTEAFF.